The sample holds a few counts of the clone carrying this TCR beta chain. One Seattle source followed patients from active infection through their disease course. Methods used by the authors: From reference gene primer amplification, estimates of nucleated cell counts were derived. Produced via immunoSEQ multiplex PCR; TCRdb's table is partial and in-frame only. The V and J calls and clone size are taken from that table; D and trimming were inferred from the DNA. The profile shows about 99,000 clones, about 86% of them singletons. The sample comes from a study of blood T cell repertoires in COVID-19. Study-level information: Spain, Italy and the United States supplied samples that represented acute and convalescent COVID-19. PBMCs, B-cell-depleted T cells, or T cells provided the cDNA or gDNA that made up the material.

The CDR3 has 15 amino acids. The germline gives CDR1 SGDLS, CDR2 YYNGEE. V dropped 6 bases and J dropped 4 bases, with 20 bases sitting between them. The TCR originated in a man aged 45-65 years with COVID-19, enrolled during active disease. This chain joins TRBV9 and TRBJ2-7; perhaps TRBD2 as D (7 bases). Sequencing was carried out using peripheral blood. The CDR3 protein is CASTRMGGASYEQYF. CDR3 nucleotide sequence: TGTGCCAGCACCCGAATGGGGGGGGCATCGTACGAGCAGTACTTC.